The next 13 T cell receptor beta chains were all read from a single sample in a study of blood T cell repertoires in COVID-19. Some clones are missing from TCRdb's copy, which holds only in-frame ones; the method was immunoSEQ multiplex PCR. The sample has fewer than 600,000 clones, 80% to 90% seen once; the top ten hold around 0.95%. Sequencing was done on a sample of peripheral blood. The receptor set was obtained from a man aged 18 to 35 with COVID-19, enrolled during active disease.

This chain connects TRBV3-1 (or the pseudogene TRBV3-2) to TRBJ2-2; the match to TRBD1 covers 7 bases. Germline V gene sequence: CDR1 LGHDT, CDR2 YNNKEL (reference sequence). V gave up 1 base and J gave up 5 bases; unmatched junction bases: 7. The CDR3 sequence is 16 residues long. The CDR3 nucleotides read TGTGCCAGCAGCCAAGTTGGGGACAGTGGGACCGGGGAGCTGTTTTTT. It encodes CASSQVGDSGTGELFF.

The chain recombines TRBV2 with TRBJ1-6; D not resolved. V dropped 3 bases and J dropped 4 bases, with 13 bases sitting between them. Per germline, CDR1 SNHLY and CDR2 FYNNEI. The CDR3 loop spans 16 amino acids. The CDR3: CASSDVNSPYNSPLHF. The DNA for the CDR3 is TGTGCCAGCAGTGATGTAAACAGTCCTTATAATTCACCCCTCCACTTT.

Remarks on this clone: The same CDR3 can be traced to other DNA sequences in this sample. This chain uses TRBV6-5 with TRBJ1-6; 10 bases match TRBD1. Germline loops: CDR1 MNHEY, CDR2 SVGAGI. J lost 10 bases, V lost 5 bases, and 5 bases had no gene match. The CDR3 sequence is 14 residues long. The CDR3 bases are TGTGCCAGCAGTCCCGGGACAGGGGTGTCACCCCTCCACTTT. Encoded protein: CASSPGTGVSPLHF.

The CDR3 here is CASSTGTGSGNTIYF. The CDR3 region has the DNA TGTGCCAGCAGCACCGGGACAGGGAGTGGAAACACCATATATTTT. This chain connects TRBV5-8 to TRBJ1-3; TRBD1 aligns across 9 bases. The CDR3 has 15 amino acids. Germline CDR1 SGHTS, CDR2 YDEGEE. The J segment lost 3 bases and the V segment lost 4 bases, leaving 5 bases of the junction unmatched.

The V and J genes are TRBV16 and TRBJ2-5; D is perhaps TRBD1 (5 bases). Germline V CDR1 and CDR2: KGHSY, FQNENV. CDR3 size: 14 residues. Trimming removed 6 bases from V and 1 base from J, with 12 bases in between. CDR3 in amino acids: CASSPTEFQETQYF. The CDR3 DNA reads TGTGCCAGCAGTCCGACAGAGTTCCAAGAGACCCAGTACTTC.

This clone came up once. The chain employs TRBV5-8 and TRBJ1-5; 9 bases line up with TRBD1. CDR3 length: 18 amino acids. CDR1 and CDR2 from the germline V gene are SGHTS and YDEGEE. V shed 3 bases, J shed 4 bases, and the junction held 14 bases outside the gene matches. The CDR3 coding sequence is TGTGCCAGCAGCTCACGACGAAGTACCGGGACAGGGAATCAGCCCCAGCATTTT. This encodes CASSSRRSTGTGNQPQHF.

The V and J genes are TRBV12-5 and TRBJ2-3; weak D call: TRBD1 (6 bases). V lost 6 bases, J lost 5 bases, and 21 bases lay in between. The CDR3 extends over 16 amino acids. The germline V gene encodes CDR1 LGHNT and CDR2 FRNRAP. For the CDR3, the DNA is TGTGCTAGTGGAACGTCAGGGGCCCTGGTCGGAGATACGCAGTATTTT. Translating it yields CASGTSGALVGDTQYF.

This chain links TRBV18 with TRBJ2-7, with 9 bases that match TRBD1. This CDR3 has 15 residues. Germline CDR1 reads KGHSH; CDR2 reads LQKENI. Trimming at V came to 0 bases and at J to 3 bases, leaving 3 bases not matched to a gene. CDR3 sequence reads: CASSPPTGGNYEQYF. CDR3 nucleotides: TGTGCCAGCTCACCACCGACAGGGGGGAACTACGAGCAGTACTTC.

V gene TRBV7-6 combines with J gene TRBJ2-2; maybe TRBD1 (5 bases). The CDR3 runs 16 residues. Looked up from germline, CDR1 is SGHVS and CDR2 is FNYEAQ. Trimming left V 5 bases short and J 7 bases short, with 20 bases between. Written as DNA, the CDR3 is TGTGCCAGCAGCCAGCCCGACAGTAGAGGTATCGGGGAGCTGTTTTTT. This encodes CASSQPDSRGIGELFF.

J is TRBJ2-7 and V is TRBV19; D call uncertain. V shed 3 bases and J shed 6 bases, with 27 bases lying between them. This CDR3 is 18 amino acids long. Germline assignment: CDR1 LNHDA and CDR2 SQIVND (reference sequence). The CDR3 DNA follows: TGTGCCAGTAGTATGGCGGCGCGGCCGCTCCACACCCGCCTCGAGCAGTACTTC. It codes for CASSMAARPLHTRLEQYF.

CDR3: CASSLAAKGGIQYF. The CDR3 coding sequence is TGTGCCAGCAGTTTGGCAGCTAAAGGGGGCATTCAGTACTTC. The chain joins TRBV2 to TRBJ2-4, with D possibly matching TRBD1 (6 bases). CDR1 SNHLY and CDR2 FYNNEI come from the germline V gene. V was clipped by 5 bases and J by 9 bases, with 17 bases between them. The length of the CDR3 is 14 residues.

This chain uses TRBV19 with TRBJ2-5; possible D gene TRBD1, 5 bases. The CDR3 spans 14 residues. Germline V gives CDR1 LNHDA, CDR2 SQIVND (reference sequence). The V end lost 3 bases, the J end lost 2 bases, and 10 bases lay between the germline ends. The CDR3 DNA follows: TGTGCCAGTAGTATCTCCCCAGGGCAAGAGACCCAGTACTTC. Protein product: CASSISPGQETQYF.

This clone was observed once. The chain joins TRBV2 to TRBJ2-7, with 7 positions matching TRBD2. The V gene's germline CDR1 is SNHLY and CDR2 FYNNEI. The CDR3 is made up of 14 amino acids. Losses at the gene ends were 5 bases for V and 3 bases for J; bases not matched to a gene: 7. The CDR3 loop reads CASSSWTSVYEQYF. In DNA, the CDR3 is TGTGCCAGCAGTTCCTGGACTAGTGTCTACGAGCAGTACTTC.